These 9 T cell receptor beta chains share one sample of origin, sequenced in a study of shared clonotypes between healthy human individuals. TCRdb's copy holds only in-frame clones and misses some; the assay was immunoSEQ multiplex PCR. The table has just over 2,000,000 clones, roughly 94% seen once. Sequencing used naive CD4+ T cells sorted from blood. Subset meaning: CD45RA+ positively selected. The receptor set was obtained from a man aged 18-30 years in good health.

The DNA for the CDR3 is TGTGCCAGCAGGCCGGACAGGGGAGACACCGGGGAGCTGTTTTTT. This translates into CASRPDRGDTGELFF. The rearrangement links TRBV25-1 to TRBJ2-2; 9 nucleotides match TRBD1. This CDR3 is 15 amino acids long. CDR1 and CDR2 (germline): MGHDK, SYGVNS. After removal of 6 bases from V and 3 bases from J, the junction contained 5 bases not matched to a gene.

The chain has TRBV6-6 and TRBJ2-1; D is uncertain. The CDR3 length is 14 residues. Trimming took 2 bases from V and 4 from J, leaving 9 bases between them. Germline V gene data show CDR1 as MNHNY and CDR2 as SVGAGI (reference sequence). CDR3 sequence reads: CASSYGERYNEQFF. The CDR3 DNA is TGTGCCAGCAGTTACGGGGAAAGATACAATGAGCAGTTCTTC.

The chain uses TRBV5-6 and TRBJ1-1; tentative D call: TRBD1 (5 bases). Germline CDR1 is SGHDT and CDR2 is YYEEEE. CDR3 size: 13 residues. The ends were cut back, 4 bases at V and 7 bases at J, with 14 bases in the middle. The CDR3 sequence is CASSDGAGGEAFF. The DNA for the CDR3 is TGTGCCAGCAGCGATGGGGCAGGAGGTGAAGCTTTCTTT. The whole variable domain, filled in from reference TRBV5-6 and TRBJ1-1, reads DAGVTQSPTHLIKTRGQQVTLRCSPKSGHDTVSWYQQALGQGPQFIFQYYEEEERQRGNFPDRFSGHQFPNYSSELNVNALLLGDSALYLCASSDGAGGEAFFGQGTRLTVV.

This chain joins TRBV30 and TRBJ1-4; perhaps TRBD1 as D (6 bases). Trimming shortened V by 3 bases and J by 4 bases, and 15 bases separated the two germline ends. The CDR3 has 15 residues. The germline CDR1 and CDR2 sequences are GTSNPN and SVGIG (reference sequence). The CDR3 is CAWSDVSGVNEKLFF. CDR3 DNA sequence: TGTGCCTGGAGCGACGTGTCAGGGGTTAATGAAAAACTGTTTTTT.

This clone was detected only once. The genes are TRBV6-5 and TRBJ2-5; D is perhaps TRBD2 (6 bases). Germline V gene sequence: CDR1 MNHEY, CDR2 SVGAGI. The CDR3 contains 14 residues. V was pared by 8 bases and J by 4 bases, with 17 bases between. Written as DNA, the CDR3 is TGTGCCAGCGCGTTGGCGGGGAAGAGAGAGACCCAGTACTTC. Encoded protein: CASALAGKRETQYF.

This sequence joins TRBV30 and TRBJ1-1; no firm D call. The CDR3 runs to 14 residues. The V gene's germline CDR1 is GTSNPN and CDR2 SVGIG (reference sequence). The V gene lost 4 bases and the J gene lost 3 bases, with 15 bases spanning the gap. CDR3 sequence reads: CAWKLRAGDTEAFF. The CDR3 region has the DNA TGTGCCTGGAAACTAAGGGCGGGAGACACTGAAGCTTTCTTT.

The CDR3 DNA reads TGTGCCAGCTCACCACTCGGGTTTGGCTCTGGGGCCAACGTCCTGACTTTC. As protein: CASSPLGFGSGANVLTF. The V and J genes are TRBV18 and TRBJ2-6, with unresolved D. V gave up 1 base and J gave up 0 bases, with 10 bases separating them. CDR3 size: 17 residues. Germline V gene lookup returns CDR1 KGHSH and CDR2 LQKENI.

This chain links TRBV4-1 with TRBJ2-7; tentative D call: TRBD1 (5 bases). The CDR3 runs to 13 residues. Looked up from germline, CDR1 is MGHRA and CDR2 is YSYEKL. Trimming cost V 1 base and J 3 bases, with 7 bases left between them. CDR3 coding DNA: TGCGCCAGCAGCCAAGCCGACAGCTACGAGCAGTACTTC. This sequence encodes CASSQADSYEQYF.

The genes are TRBV11-2 and TRBJ1-1; 10 bases are shared with TRBD1. The germline V gene has CDR1 SGHAT and CDR2 FQNNGV. CDR3 length: 16 residues. Unmatched junction bases numbered 12, after V lost 4 bases and J lost 7 bases. The CDR3 DNA reads TGTGCCAGCAGCTCTATCACGGGACAGGGGAGGCGTGAAGCTTTCTTT. It yields the protein CASSSITGQGRREAFF.